What follows describes a single TCR beta chain. The target antigen is unknown. CDR1 is LNHDA and CDR2 is SQIVND in the germline V gene (reference sequence). J lost 1 base, V lost 8 bases, and 4 bases had no gene match. This CDR3 spans 14 amino acids. The data were taken from a study of T cells in Graves' hyperthyroidism and ophthalmopathy. Study findings and constraints: The model anticipated ophthalmopathy a median approximately 6.6 months pre-onset.

It was considered stable Graves' hyperthyroidism when ophthalmopathy did not progress within 18 months. In making diagnoses, clinical symptoms, serum thyroxine and TRAb, thyroid ultrasound and orbital computed tomography were all used. The authors obtained PBMCs from about 9 ml of fresh peripheral blood. TCR beta CDR3 sequences were amplified from RNA transcripts. TCR CDR3 underwent first-round RT-PCR with the HTBI primer set. Each CDR3 protein gets one entry after TCRdb re-called the multiplex PCR reads with MiXCR. The sample has about 840,000 distinct CDR3 sequences; over 35% are singletons. The sequencing sample was made of blood. The chain combines TRBV19 with TRBJ1-5; TRBD1 aligns across 8 bases. The sequence derives from a man younger than 35 with Graves' hyperthyroidism. The CDR3 spells CASGQGQSNQPQHF. The CDR3 coding sequence is TGTGCCAGTGGACAGGGACAGAGCAATCAGCCCCAGCATTTT.